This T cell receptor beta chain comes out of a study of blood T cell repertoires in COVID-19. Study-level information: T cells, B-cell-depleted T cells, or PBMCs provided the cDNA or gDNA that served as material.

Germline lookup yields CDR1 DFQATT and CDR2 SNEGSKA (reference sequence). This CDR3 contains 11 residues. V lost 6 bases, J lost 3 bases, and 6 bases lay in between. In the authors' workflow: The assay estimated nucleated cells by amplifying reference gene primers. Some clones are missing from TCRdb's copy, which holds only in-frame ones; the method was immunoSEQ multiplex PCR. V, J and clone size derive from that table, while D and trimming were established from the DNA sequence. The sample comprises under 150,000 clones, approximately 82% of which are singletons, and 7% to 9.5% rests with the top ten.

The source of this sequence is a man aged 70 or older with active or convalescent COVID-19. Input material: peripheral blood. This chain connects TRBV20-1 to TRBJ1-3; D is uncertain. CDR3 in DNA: TGCAGTGCAACCAGTGGAAACACCATATATTTT. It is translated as CSATSGNTIYF.